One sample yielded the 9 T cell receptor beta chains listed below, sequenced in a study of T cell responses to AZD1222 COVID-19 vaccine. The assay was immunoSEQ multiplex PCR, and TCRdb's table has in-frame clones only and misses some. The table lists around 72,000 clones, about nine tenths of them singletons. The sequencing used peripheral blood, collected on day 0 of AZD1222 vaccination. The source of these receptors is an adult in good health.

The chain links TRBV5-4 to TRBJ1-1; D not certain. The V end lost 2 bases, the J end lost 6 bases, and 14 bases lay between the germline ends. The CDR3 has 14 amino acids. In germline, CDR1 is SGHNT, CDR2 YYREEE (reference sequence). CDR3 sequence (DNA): TGTGCCAGCAGCTTAAGGGTGGATTCCGCTGAAGCTTTCTTT. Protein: CASSLRVDSAEAFF. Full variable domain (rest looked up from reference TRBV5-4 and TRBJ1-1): ETGVTQSPTHLIKTRGQQVTLRCSSQSGHNTVSWYQQALGQGPQFIFQYYREEENGRGNFPPRFSGLQFPNYSSELNVNALELDDSALYLCASSLRVDSAEAFFGQGTRLTVV.

The CDR3 reads CAWIQSSGNTIYF. The DNA for the CDR3 is TGTGCCTGGATTCAGTCATCTGGAAACACCATATATTTT. The V gene is TRBV30, the J gene TRBJ1-3; D not resolved. Looked up from germline, CDR1 is GTSNPN and CDR2 is SVGIG (reference sequence). The CDR3 runs 13 residues. V was shortened by 4 bases and J by 1 base, with 8 bases between the two germline ends.

The CDR3 protein is CASSLGTGLSSPLHF. The DNA of the CDR3 is TGTGCCAGCTCCCTCGGGACAGGGCTCAGCTCACCCCTCCACTTT. The chain is built from TRBV18 and TRBJ1-6; 9 bases agree with TRBD1. After removal of 6 bases from V and 10 bases from J, the junction contained 10 bases not matched to a gene. Germline CDR1 KGHSH, CDR2 LQKENI. CDR3 length: 15 residues.

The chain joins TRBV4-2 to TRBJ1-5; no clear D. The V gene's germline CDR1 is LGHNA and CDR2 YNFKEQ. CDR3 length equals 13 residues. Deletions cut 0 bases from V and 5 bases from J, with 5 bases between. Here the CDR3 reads CASSQDKDQPQHF. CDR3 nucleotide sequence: TGTGCCAGCAGCCAAGATAAAGATCAGCCCCAGCATTTT.

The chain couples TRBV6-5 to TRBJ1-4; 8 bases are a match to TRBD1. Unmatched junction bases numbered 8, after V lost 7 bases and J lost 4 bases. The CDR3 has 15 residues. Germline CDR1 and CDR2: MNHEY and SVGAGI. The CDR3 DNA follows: TGTGCCAGCACCGTAAGGGACAGGCTTAATGAAAAACTGTTTTTT. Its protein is CASTVRDRLNEKLFF.

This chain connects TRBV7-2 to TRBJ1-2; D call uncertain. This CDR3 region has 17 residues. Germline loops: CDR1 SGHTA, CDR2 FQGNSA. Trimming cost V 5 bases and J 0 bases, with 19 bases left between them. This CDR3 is CASSKQGSLLANYGYTF. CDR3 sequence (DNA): TGTGCCAGCAGCAAACAAGGGAGCCTACTAGCTAACTATGGCTACACCTTC.

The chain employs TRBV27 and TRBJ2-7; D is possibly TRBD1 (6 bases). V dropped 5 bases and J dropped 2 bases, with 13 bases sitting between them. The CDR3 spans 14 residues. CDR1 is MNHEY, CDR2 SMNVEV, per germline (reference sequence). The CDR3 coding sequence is TGTGCCAGCAGTGCCGACAGGAGAGCCTACGAGCAGTACTTC. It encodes CASSADRRAYEQYF.

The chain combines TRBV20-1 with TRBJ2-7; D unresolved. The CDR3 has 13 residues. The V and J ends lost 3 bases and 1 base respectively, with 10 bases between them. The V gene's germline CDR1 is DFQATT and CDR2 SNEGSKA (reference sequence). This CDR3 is CSASGDASYEQYF. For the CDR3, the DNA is TGCAGTGCTAGTGGTGATGCATCCTACGAGCAGTACTTC.

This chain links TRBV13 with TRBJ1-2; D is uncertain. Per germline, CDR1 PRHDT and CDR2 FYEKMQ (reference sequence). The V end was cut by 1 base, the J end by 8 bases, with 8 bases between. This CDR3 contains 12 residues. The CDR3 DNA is TGTGCCAGCAGCTTAGACCGAAGGGGCTACACCTTC. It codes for CASSLDRRGYTF.